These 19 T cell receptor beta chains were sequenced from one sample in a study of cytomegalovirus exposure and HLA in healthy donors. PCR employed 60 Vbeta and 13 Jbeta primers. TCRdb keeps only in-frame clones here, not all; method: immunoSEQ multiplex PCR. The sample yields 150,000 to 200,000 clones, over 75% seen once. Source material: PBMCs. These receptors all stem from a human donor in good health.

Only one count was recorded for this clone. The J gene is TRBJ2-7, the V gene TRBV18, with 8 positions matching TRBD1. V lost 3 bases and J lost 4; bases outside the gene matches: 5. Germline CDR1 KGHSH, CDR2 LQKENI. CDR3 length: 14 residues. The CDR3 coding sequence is TGTGCCAGCTCACCGTCCACAGGGGGTTACGAGCAGTACTTC. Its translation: CASSPSTGGYEQYF.

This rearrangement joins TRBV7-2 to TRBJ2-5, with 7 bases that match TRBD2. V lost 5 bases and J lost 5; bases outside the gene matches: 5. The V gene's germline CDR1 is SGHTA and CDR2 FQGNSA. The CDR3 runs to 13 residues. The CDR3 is CASSLLRGETQYF. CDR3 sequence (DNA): TGTGCCAGCAGCCTCCTGCGGGGGGAGACCCAGTACTTC.

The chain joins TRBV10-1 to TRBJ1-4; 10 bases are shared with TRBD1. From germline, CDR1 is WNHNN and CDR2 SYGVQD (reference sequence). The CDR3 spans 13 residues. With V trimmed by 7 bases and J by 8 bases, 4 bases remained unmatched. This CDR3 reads CASTDRGSEKLFF. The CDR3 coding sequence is TGCGCCAGCACGGACAGGGGGTCGGAAAAACTGTTTTTT.

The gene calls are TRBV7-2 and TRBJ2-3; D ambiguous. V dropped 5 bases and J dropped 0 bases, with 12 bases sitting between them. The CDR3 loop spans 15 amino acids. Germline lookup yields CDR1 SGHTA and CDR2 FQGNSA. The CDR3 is CASSARRSSTDTQYF. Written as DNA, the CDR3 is TGTGCCAGCAGCGCTCGGCGGAGTAGCACAGATACGCAGTATTTT.

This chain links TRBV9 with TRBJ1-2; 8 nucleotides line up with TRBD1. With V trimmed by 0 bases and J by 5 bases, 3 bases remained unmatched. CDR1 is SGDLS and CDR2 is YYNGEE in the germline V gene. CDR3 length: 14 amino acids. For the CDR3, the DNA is TGTGCCAGCAGCGTAGGGACAGGGCGTTATGGCTACACCTTC. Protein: CASSVGTGRYGYTF.

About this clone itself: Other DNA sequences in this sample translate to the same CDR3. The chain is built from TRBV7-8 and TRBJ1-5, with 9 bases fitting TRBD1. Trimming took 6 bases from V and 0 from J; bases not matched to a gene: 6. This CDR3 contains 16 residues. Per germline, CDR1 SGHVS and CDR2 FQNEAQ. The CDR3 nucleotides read TGTGCCAGCAGTCAGGGGACAGGGCATAGCAATCAGCCCCAGCATTTT. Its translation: CASSQGTGHSNQPQHF.

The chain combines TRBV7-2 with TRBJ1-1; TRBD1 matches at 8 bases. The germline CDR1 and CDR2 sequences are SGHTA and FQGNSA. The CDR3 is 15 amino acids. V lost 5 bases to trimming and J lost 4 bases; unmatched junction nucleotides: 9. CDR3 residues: CASSPGQGSGTEAFF. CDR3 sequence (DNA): TGTGCCAGCAGCCCCGGACAGGGATCGGGCACTGAAGCTTTCTTT.

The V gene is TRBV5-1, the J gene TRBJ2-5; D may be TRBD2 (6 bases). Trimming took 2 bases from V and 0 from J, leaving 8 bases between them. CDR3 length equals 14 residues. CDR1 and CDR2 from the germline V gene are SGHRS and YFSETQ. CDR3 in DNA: TGCGCCAGCAGCTTCGGACTAAACCAAGAGACCCAGTACTTC. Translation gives CASSFGLNQETQYF.

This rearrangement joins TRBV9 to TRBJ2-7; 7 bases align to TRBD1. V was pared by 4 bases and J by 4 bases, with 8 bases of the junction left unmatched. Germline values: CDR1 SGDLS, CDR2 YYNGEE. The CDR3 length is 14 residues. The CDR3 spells CASSPDGTAYEQYF. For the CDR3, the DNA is TGTGCCAGCAGCCCCGACGGGACAGCTTACGAGCAGTACTTC.

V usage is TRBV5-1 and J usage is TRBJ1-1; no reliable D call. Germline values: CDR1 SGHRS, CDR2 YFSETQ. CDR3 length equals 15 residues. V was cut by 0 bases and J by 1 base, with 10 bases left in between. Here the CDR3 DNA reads TGCGCCAGCAGCTTGGGCGGAGAGGGGAACACTGAAGCTTTCTTT. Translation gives CASSLGGEGNTEAFF.

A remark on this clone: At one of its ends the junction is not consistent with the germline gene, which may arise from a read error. The CDR3: CASSAPNQGIETQYF. The DNA for the CDR3 is TGTGCTAGCAGCGCACCGAATCAGGGCATCGAGACCCAGTACTTC. The chain has TRBV7-7 and TRBJ2-5; D perhaps matches TRBD1 (5 bases). There are 15 residues in the CDR3. Germline CDR1 reads SSHAT; CDR2 reads FNYEAQ (reference sequence).

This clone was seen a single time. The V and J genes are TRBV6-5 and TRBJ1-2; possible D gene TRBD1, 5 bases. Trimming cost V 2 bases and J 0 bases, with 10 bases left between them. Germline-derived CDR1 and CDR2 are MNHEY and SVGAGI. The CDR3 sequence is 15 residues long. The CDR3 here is CASSYGQGPNYGYTF. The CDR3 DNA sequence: TGTGCCAGCAGTTACGGGCAGGGTCCTAACTATGGCTACACCTTC.

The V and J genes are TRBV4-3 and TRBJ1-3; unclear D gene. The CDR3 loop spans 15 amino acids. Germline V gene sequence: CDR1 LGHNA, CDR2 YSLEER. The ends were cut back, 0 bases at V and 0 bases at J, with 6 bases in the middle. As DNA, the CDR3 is TGCGCCAGCAGCCAAGAGTACATCTCTGGAAACACCATATATTTT. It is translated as CASSQEYISGNTIYF.

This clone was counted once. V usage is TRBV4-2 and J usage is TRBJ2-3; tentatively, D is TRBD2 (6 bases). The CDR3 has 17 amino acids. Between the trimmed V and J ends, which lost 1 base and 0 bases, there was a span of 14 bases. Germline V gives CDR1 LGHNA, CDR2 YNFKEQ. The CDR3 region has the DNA TGTGCCAGCAGCCAAGGGGGAGGACTCTCCAGCACAGATACGCAGTATTTT. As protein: CASSQGGGLSSTDTQYF.

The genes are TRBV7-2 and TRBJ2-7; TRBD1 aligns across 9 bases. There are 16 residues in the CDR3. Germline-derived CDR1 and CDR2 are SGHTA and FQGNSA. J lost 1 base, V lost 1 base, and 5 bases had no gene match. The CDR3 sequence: CASSLVPGTGSYEQYF. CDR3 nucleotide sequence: TGTGCCAGCAGCTTAGTCCCTGGGACAGGGTCCTACGAGCAGTACTTC.

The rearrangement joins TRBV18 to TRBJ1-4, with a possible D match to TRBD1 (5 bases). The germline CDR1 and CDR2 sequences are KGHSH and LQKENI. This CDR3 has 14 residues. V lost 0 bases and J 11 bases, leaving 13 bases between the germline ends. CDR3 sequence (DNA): TGTGCCAGCTCACCACCCGGGGGGAGTGGGAAACTGTTTTTT. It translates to CASSPPGGSGKLFF.

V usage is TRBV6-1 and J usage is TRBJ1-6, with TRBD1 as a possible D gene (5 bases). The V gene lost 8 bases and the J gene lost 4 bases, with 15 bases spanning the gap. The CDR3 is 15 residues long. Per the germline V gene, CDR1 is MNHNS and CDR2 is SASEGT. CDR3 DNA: TGTGCCAGCTCGCCAGGGTATTCATATAATTCACCCCTCCACTTT. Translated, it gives CASSPGYSYNSPLHF.

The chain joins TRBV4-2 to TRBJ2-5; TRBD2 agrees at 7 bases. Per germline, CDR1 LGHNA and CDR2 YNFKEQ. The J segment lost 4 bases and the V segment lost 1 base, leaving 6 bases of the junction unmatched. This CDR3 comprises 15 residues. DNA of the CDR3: TGTGCCAGCAGCCAAGGCCGGGGGGTTGGAGAGACCCAGTACTTC. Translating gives CASSQGRGVGETQYF.

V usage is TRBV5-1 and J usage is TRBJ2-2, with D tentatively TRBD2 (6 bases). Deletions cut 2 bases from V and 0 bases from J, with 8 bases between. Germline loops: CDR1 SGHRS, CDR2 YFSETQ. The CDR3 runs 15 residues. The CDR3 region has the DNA TGCGCCAGCAGCTTCGGGACTGCGAACACCGGGGAGCTGTTTTTT. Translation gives CASSFGTANTGELFF.